Following are 28 T cell receptor beta chains from one sample sequenced in a study of preoperative IRX-2 immunotherapy in early breast cancer. Treatment described: preoperative locoregional IRX-2 cytokine immunotherapy. Method: immunoSEQ multiplex PCR; TCRdb's copy keeps in-frame clones and lacks some. The sample contains some 99,000 clones, approximately 90% of which appear only once. This specimen was tumor tissue, taken after IRX-2 immunotherapy. The receptors were sampled from a human donor with breast cancer.

The chain recombines TRBV5-1 with TRBJ2-2; D may be TRBD2 (6 bases). This CDR3 has 15 amino acids. From germline, CDR1 is SGHRS and CDR2 YFSETQ. With 6 bases removed from V and 2 bases from J, the gap between germline ends came to 14 bases. CDR3 nucleotide sequence: TGCGCCAGCAACCGGGACTTCTCTAACACCGGGGAGCTGTTTTTT. This sequence encodes CASNRDFSNTGELFF.

Worth noting for this clone: Mismatch with germline at one junction end may stem from a read error. The chain joins TRBV27 to TRBJ2-1, with unresolved D. CDR1 is MNHEY, CDR2 SMNVEV, per germline (reference sequence). The CDR3 length is 14 residues. The CDR3 DNA reads as TGTGCCACCAGTGACAACCTCAACGGGAATGAGCAGTTCTTC. This encodes CATSDNLNGNEQFF.

The chain joins TRBV5-1 to TRBJ2-3; D may correspond to TRBD1 or TRBD2 (5 bases each). The germline V gene has CDR1 SGHRS and CDR2 YFSETQ. The CDR3 is made up of 14 amino acids. V was cut by 0 bases and J by 6 bases, with 11 bases left in between. CDR3 residues: CASSLGEWGDTQYF. The CDR3 region has the DNA TGCGCCAGCAGCTTGGGGGAATGGGGGGATACGCAGTATTTT.

The chain uses TRBV28 and TRBJ1-5; TRBD1 is a possible D gene (6 bases). Germline-derived CDR1 and CDR2 are MDHEN and SYDVKM. V lost 6 bases, J lost 5 bases, and 20 bases lay in between. CDR3 length equals 16 residues. The CDR3 loop reads CASRNQQGSGHQPQHF. CDR3 coding DNA: TGTGCCAGCAGGAACCAACAGGGTTCGGGGCATCAGCCCCAGCATTTT.

V and J are TRBV27 and TRBJ2-3; 7 bases fit TRBD1. The CDR3 length is 13 residues. After removal of 5 bases from V and 5 bases from J, the junction contained 4 bases not matched to a gene. Germline CDR1 is MNHEY and CDR2 is SMNVEV (reference sequence). The CDR3 region is CASSVRQGDTQYF. CDR3 nucleotide sequence: TGTGCCAGCAGTGTAAGACAGGGAGATACGCAGTATTTT.

This clone was detected only a few times. Relative to the germline gene, one junction end is altered; a read error may explain this. One base lacks a clear read or is ambiguous, giving the residue X. The chain has TRBV30 and TRBJ2-5; D unresolved. CDR1 is GTSNPN, CDR2 SVGIG, per germline (reference sequence). The CDR3 has 13 amino acids. In DNA, the CDR3 is TGTGCCTGGAGAGCGCGCGGTTACGAGAYCCAGTACTTC. It yields the protein CAWRARGYEXQYF.

V gene TRBV11-3 combines with J gene TRBJ2-1; 9 nucleotides align to TRBD1. The J segment lost 7 bases and the V segment lost 2 bases, leaving 6 bases of the junction unmatched. Germline V gives CDR1 SGHNT, CDR2 YENEEA. The CDR3 runs to 15 residues. The CDR3 nucleotides read TGTGCCAGCAGCTTAAGGGACAGGGTTGGAAATGAGCAGTTCTTC. It specifies CASSLRDRVGNEQFF.

The chain recombines TRBV7-6 with TRBJ2-6, with D uncertain. Germline-derived CDR1 and CDR2 are SGHVS and FNYEAQ. The V end lost 4 bases, the J end lost 0 bases, and 10 bases lay between the germline ends. This CDR3 is built from 16 residues. The CDR3 DNA sequence: TGTGCCAGCAGCTCCGACGGGTACTCTGGGGCCAACGTCCTGACTTTC. As protein: CASSSDGYSGANVLTF.

The sample holds one count of this clone. V usage is TRBV19 and J usage is TRBJ1-2; D not certain. The CDR3 has 12 residues. V gave up 9 bases and J gave up 1 base, with 9 bases separating them. Germline lookup yields CDR1 LNHDA and CDR2 SQIVND (reference sequence). CDR3 nucleotide sequence: TGTGCCAGCATGGAAGTTAACTATGGCTACACCTTC. This codes for CASMEVNYGYTF. Based on the CDR3 plus reference TRBV19 and TRBJ1-2, the full variable domain is DGGITQSPKYLFRKEGQNVTLSCEQNLNHDAMYWYRQDPGQGLRLIYYSQIVNDFQKGDIAEGYSVSREKKESFPLTVTSAQKNPTAFYLCASMEVNYGYTFGSGTRLTVV.

This chain connects TRBV5-1 to TRBJ2-3; 8 bases are a match to TRBD1. With V trimmed by 0 bases and J by 11 bases, 8 bases remained unmatched. Looked up from germline, CDR1 is SGHRS and CDR2 is YFSETQ. The CDR3 has 14 amino acids. The CDR3: CASSLDQGAREQYF. For the CDR3, the DNA is TGCGCCAGCAGCTTGGACCAGGGGGCGAGAGAGCAGTATTTT.

This chain links TRBV10-1 with TRBJ1-1; D perhaps matches TRBD1 (6 bases). Between the trimmed V and J ends, which lost 0 bases and 11 bases, there was a span of 16 bases. The CDR3 runs 14 residues. CDR1 and CDR2 (germline): WNHNN, SYGVQD (reference sequence). CDR3 in DNA: TGCGCCAGCAGTGAGTCCGGCAGGGGAGTTGGGGCTTTCTTT. It is translated as CASSESGRGVGAFF.

The genes are TRBV4-1 and TRBJ2-7; 7 positions match TRBD1. The CDR3 has 15 amino acids. V trimming: 0 bases; J trimming: 3 bases; junction bases outside the gene matches: 5. CDR1 is MGHRA, CDR2 YSYEKL, per germline. The CDR3 reads CASSQDGTEIYEQYF. CDR3 in DNA: TGCGCCAGCAGCCAAGACGGGACAGAGATCTACGAGCAGTACTTC.

The J gene is TRBJ2-3, the V gene TRBV11-3, with D hard to call. CDR1 SGHNT and CDR2 YENEEA come from the germline V gene. The CDR3 runs 15 residues. V lost 4 bases and J lost 1, with 12 bases in between. CDR3 region: CASSSSLSGTDTQYF. DNA of the CDR3: TGTGCCAGCAGCTCGTCTCTTTCAGGCACAGATACGCAGTATTTT. The full variable domain, rest sourced from reference TRBV11-3 and TRBJ2-3, is EAGVVQSPRYKIIEKKQPVAFWCNPISGHNTLYWYLQNLGQGPELLIRYENEEAVDDSQLPKDRFSAERLKGVDSTLKIQPAELGDSAVYLCASSSSLSGTDTQYFGPGTRLTVL.

CDR3 sequence: CASSLSGASVGEKLFF. CDR3 in DNA: TGTGCCAGCAGTTTGTCGGGGGCGTCGGTTGGTGAAAAACTGTTTTTT. The chain is built from TRBV28 and TRBJ1-4; possibly TRBD1 for D (6 bases). V lost 3 bases and J lost 7, with 18 bases in between. The CDR3 runs to 16 residues. CDR1 and CDR2 from the germline V gene are MDHEN and SYDVKM.

This clone was recorded only once. The chain combines TRBV6-8 with TRBJ1-4; no reliable D call. CDR1 and CDR2 (germline): MNHGY, SAAAGT. Trimming shortened V by 11 bases and J by 8 bases, and 15 bases separated the two germline ends. CDR3 size: 12 residues. The CDR3 protein is CASGRGREKLFF. In DNA form, the CDR3 reads TGTGCCTCGGGCCGGGGTAGGGAAAAACTGTTTTTT.

This chain links TRBV6-8 with TRBJ1-2; D not resolved. Germline V gives CDR1 MNHGY, CDR2 SAAAGT. The CDR3 is 15 residues long. The germline V and J ends were trimmed by 5 bases and 7 bases, with 20 bases remaining between them. The DNA for the CDR3 is TGTGCCAGCAGTAAATTGGATCGACCCTATCGTGGCTACACCTTC. Its protein product is CASSKLDRPYRGYTF.

This clone was seen only a few times. This chain joins TRBV11-3 and TRBJ1-4; TRBD1 matches 8 bases. The CDR3 is made up of 14 amino acids. With 6 bases clipped from V and 6 bases from J, the junction kept 6 bases outside the gene matches. Germline-derived CDR1 and CDR2 are SGHNT and YENEEA. This CDR3 reads CASSFQGADEKLFF. CDR3 in DNA: TGTGCCAGCAGTTTTCAGGGGGCGGATGAAAAACTGTTTTTT. Combining the CDR3 with reference TRBV11-3 and TRBJ1-4 gives the whole variable domain EAGVVQSPRYKIIEKKQPVAFWCNPISGHNTLYWYLQNLGQGPELLIRYENEEAVDDSQLPKDRFSAERLKGVDSTLKIQPAELGDSAVYLCASSFQGADEKLFFGSGTQLSVL.

This chain uses TRBV18 with TRBJ2-7; no clear D. From germline, CDR1 is KGHSH and CDR2 LQKENI. V lost 0 bases and J 5 bases, leaving 8 bases between the germline ends. There are 13 residues in the CDR3. CDR3 nucleotide sequence: TGTGCCAGCTCACCACCGATGGCAGACGAGCAGTACTTC. It codes for CASSPPMADEQYF. Using reference TRBV18 and TRBJ2-7 for the parts outside the CDR3, the full variable domain is NAGVMQNPRHLVRRRGQEARLRCSPMKGHSHVYWYRQLPEEGLKFMVYLQKENIIDESGMPKERFSAEFPKEGPSILRIQQVVRGDSAAYFCASSPPMADEQYFGPGTRLTVT.

The V and J genes are TRBV19 and TRBJ1-1, with 12 bases aligning to TRBD1. Germline trimming cut 7 bases from V and 5 bases from J; bases unmatched to any gene: 11. The CDR3 contains 16 residues. CDR1 and CDR2 from the germline V gene are LNHDA and SQIVND (reference sequence). This CDR3 reads CASTITGTGGWTEAFF. CDR3 nucleotides: TGTGCCAGTACCATTACGGGGACAGGGGGCTGGACTGAAGCTTTCTTT.

This chain connects TRBV6-7 to TRBJ1-1; no clear D. TRBV6-7 is flagged as an ORF with uncertain function. The CDR3 spans 12 residues. Trimming shortened V by 5 bases and J by 9 bases, and 13 bases separated the two germline ends. Here the CDR3 DNA reads TGTGCCAGCAGTGTGGTGGCAAATAAAGCTTTCTTT. Encoded protein: CASSVVANKAFF.

The chain combines TRBV6-8 with TRBJ1-2, with D possibly matching TRBD1 (5 bases). V was trimmed by 10 bases and J by 3 bases, leaving 15 bases between them. The CDR3 sequence is 13 residues long. Germline CDR1 and CDR2: MNHGY and SAAAGT. The chain's CDR3 is CAISREVDYGYTF. CDR3 bases: TGTGCCATCAGCAGGGAGGTTGACTATGGCTACACCTTC.

The chain uses TRBV6-8 and TRBJ2-7; 7 bases fit TRBD1. Looked up from germline, CDR1 is MNHGY and CDR2 is SAAAGT. The CDR3 extends over 16 amino acids. V lost 2 bases, J lost 2 bases, and 9 bases stayed unmatched. The CDR3 bases are TGTGCCAGCAGTTACCTTAGGACAGGATTTACCTACGAGCAGTACTTC. It is translated as CASSYLRTGFTYEQYF.

The V gene is TRBV6-8, the J gene TRBJ1-2; TRBD1 aligns across 10 bases. This CDR3 contains 14 residues. V lost 6 bases to trimming and J lost 8 bases; unmatched junction nucleotides: 9. Germline V gives CDR1 MNHGY, CDR2 SAAAGT. The CDR3 loop reads CASSGQGETGGYTF. CDR3 sequence (DNA): TGTGCCAGCAGCGGACAGGGGGAGACGGGAGGCTACACCTTC.

On this clone: The same CDR3 also results from other DNA sequences found in this sample. This chain connects TRBV5-1 to TRBJ1-1; D is possibly TRBD1 (5 bases). With 3 bases removed from V and 0 bases from J, the gap between germline ends came to 9 bases. CDR3 length: 14 residues. Germline V gives CDR1 SGHRS, CDR2 YFSETQ. Here the CDR3 reads CASSWDGLNTEAFF. The CDR3 bases are TGCGCCAGCAGCTGGGACGGATTGAACACTGAAGCTTTCTTT.

With respect to this clone: The junction and the germline gene differ at one end; a read error may be behind it. The V and J genes are TRBV29-1 and TRBJ2-1; D remains unclear. Germline-derived CDR1 and CDR2 are SQVTM and ANQGSEA. The CDR3 spans 15 residues. The CDR3 loop is CSVEGPGKNYNEQFF. The CDR3 DNA sequence: TGCAGCGTCGAAGGACCTGGAAAAAACTACAATGAGCAGTTCTTC.

In regard to this clone: The sample has other DNA sequences that encode this CDR3 too. This chain connects TRBV5-1 to TRBJ1-4; TRBD1 aligns across 9 bases. Germline V gene lookup returns CDR1 SGHRS and CDR2 YFSETQ. Trimming took 0 bases from V and 8 from J; bases not matched to a gene: 2. The CDR3 sequence is 14 residues long. CDR3 bases: TGCGCCAGCAGCTTGGGACAGGGGGGCGAAAAACTGTTTTTT. This translates into CASSLGQGGEKLFF.

The chain links TRBV7-7 to TRBJ1-2; no clear D gene. The V end was cut by 5 bases, the J end by 4 bases, with 17 bases between. Germline CDR1 SSHAT, CDR2 FNYEAQ (reference sequence). The CDR3 is 15 residues long. In DNA form, the CDR3 reads TGTGCCAGCAGCCAACCCCCAGGAACGCTCTATGGCTACACCTTC. Translating gives CASSQPPGTLYGYTF.

This clone was picked up one time. The chain is built from TRBV5-1 and TRBJ1-4; unclear D gene. From germline, CDR1 is SGHRS and CDR2 YFSETQ. V was cut by 0 bases and J by 8 bases, with 11 bases left in between. There are 14 residues in the CDR3. Here the CDR3 reads CASSLALGGEKLFF. As DNA, the CDR3 is TGCGCCAGCAGCTTGGCCCTAGGTGGGGAAAAACTGTTTTTT.